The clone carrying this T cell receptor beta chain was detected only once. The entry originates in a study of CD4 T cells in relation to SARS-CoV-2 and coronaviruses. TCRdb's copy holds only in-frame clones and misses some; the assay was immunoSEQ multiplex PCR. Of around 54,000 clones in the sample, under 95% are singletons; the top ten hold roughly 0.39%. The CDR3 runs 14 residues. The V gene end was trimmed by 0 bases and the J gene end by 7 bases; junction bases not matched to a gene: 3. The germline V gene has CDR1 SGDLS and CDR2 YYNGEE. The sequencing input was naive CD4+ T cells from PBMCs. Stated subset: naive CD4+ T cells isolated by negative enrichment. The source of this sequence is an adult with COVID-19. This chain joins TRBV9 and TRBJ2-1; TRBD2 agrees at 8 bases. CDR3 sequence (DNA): TGTGCCAGCAGCGTAGTTGGGACTAGTAATGAGCAGTTCTTC. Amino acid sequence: CASSVVGTSNEQFF. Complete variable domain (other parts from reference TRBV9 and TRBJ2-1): DSGVTQTPKHLITATGQRVTLRCSPRSGDLSVYWYQQSLDQGLQFLIQYYNGEERAKGNILERFSAQQFPDLHSELNLSSLELGDSALYFCASSVVGTSNEQFFGPGTRLTVL.